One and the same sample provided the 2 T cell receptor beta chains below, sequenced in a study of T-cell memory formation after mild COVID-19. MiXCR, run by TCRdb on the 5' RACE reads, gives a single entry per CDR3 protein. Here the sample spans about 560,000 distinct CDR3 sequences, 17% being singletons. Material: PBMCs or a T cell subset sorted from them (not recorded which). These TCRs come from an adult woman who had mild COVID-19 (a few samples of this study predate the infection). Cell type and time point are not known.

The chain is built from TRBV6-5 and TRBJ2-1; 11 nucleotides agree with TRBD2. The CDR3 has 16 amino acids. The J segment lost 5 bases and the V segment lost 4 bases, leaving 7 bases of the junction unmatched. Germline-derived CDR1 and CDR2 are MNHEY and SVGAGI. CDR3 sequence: CASSSLLAGDNNEQFF. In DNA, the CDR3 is TGTGCCAGCAGTTCCCTACTAGCGGGGGATAACAATGAGCAGTTCTTC.

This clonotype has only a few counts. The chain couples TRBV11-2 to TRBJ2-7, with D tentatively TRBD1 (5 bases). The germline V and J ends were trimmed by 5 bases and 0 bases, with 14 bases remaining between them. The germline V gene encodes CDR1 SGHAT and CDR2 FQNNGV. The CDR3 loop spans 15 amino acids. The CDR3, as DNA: TGTGCCAGCAGCGATACAGGACCTAGCTCCTACGAGCAGTACTTC. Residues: CASSDTGPSSYEQYF.